Listed below are T cell receptor beta chains from one sample, sequenced in a study of T cells in Graves' hyperthyroidism and ophthalmopathy. Each CDR3 protein is one row after TCRdb ran MiXCR on the multiplex PCR reads. The table shows some 360,000 distinct CDR3 sequences, with roughly 14% occurring only once. The specimen sequenced was blood. The source of these receptors is a woman aged 60 to 75 with Graves' hyperthyroidism. The CDR3 runs from the conserved cysteine through the conserved F or W. The D gene is left open where the match is weak. The listing skips clone size in some rows; elsewhere it reads once, few, many or a size class.

clone_size: few; d_call: TRBD2; v_call: TRBV12-3/TRBV12-4; j_call: TRBJ2-2; cdr3_length: 14; cdr3_nt: TGTGCCAGCAGTTTTGCGGGGGGGGTCGGGGAGCTGTTTTTT; cdr3_aa: CASSFAGGVGELFF
clone_size: .; d_call: .; v_call: TRBV27; j_call: TRBJ2-7; cdr3_length: 15; cdr3_nt: TGTGCCAGCAGACTCGCCGGGGACACCCCCTACGAGCAGTACTTC; cdr3_aa: CASRLAGDTPYEQYF
clone_size: few; d_call: .; v_call: TRBV24-1; j_call: TRBJ2-3; cdr3_length: 15; cdr3_nt: TGTGCCACCAGTGATTACAGGGACGCCACAGATACGCAGTATTTT; cdr3_aa: CATSDYRDATDTQYF
clone_size: .; d_call: TRBD2; v_call: TRBV7-9; j_call: TRBJ2-1; cdr3_length: 15; cdr3_nt: TGTGCCAGCAGCCTCGGGACTAGCGGGACCCATGAGCAGTTCTTC; cdr3_aa: CASSLGTSGTHEQFF
clone_size: .; d_call: TRBD1; v_call: TRBV20-1; j_call: TRBJ1-3; cdr3_length: 16; cdr3_nt: TGCAGTGCTAGTAGGCCCGGGACAGGGCACGGAAACACCATATATTTT; cdr3_aa: CSASRPGTGHGNTIYF
clone_size: once; d_call: TRBD1; v_call: TRBV5-1; j_call: TRBJ2-7; cdr3_length: 15; cdr3_nt: TGCGCCAGCAGCCACCCGGACAGGAATAGGTACGAGCAGTACTTC; cdr3_aa: CASSHPDRNRYEQYF
clone_size: .; d_call: .; v_call: TRBV6-5; j_call: TRBJ1-4; cdr3_length: 15; cdr3_nt: TGTGCCAGCAGTTACTCGGGTCGGCCCAATGAAAAACTGTTTTTT; cdr3_aa: CASSYSGRPNEKLFF
clone_size: many; d_call: .; v_call: TRBV18; j_call: TRBJ2-5; cdr3_length: 15; cdr3_nt: TGTGCCAGCTCACCACCGGGACGGATGACGACGACCCAGTACTTC; cdr3_aa: CASSPPGRMTTTQYF
clone_size: many; d_call: .; v_call: TRBV5-1; j_call: TRBJ1-6; cdr3_length: 15; cdr3_nt: TGCGCCAGCAGCTTAGAGCCGGGAGAGGATTCACCCCTCCACTTT; cdr3_aa: CASSLEPGEDSPLHF
clone_size: many; d_call: TRBD2; v_call: TRBV10-2; j_call: TRBJ2-5; cdr3_length: 22; cdr3_nt: TGCGCCAGCAGTGAGCGCGTCGACTGGCGGGAGGGCCCTGGGGGTCGAGAAGAGACCCAGTACTTC; cdr3_aa: CASSERVDWREGPGGREETQYF
clone_size: .; d_call: TRBD2; v_call: TRBV9; j_call: TRBJ2-7; cdr3_length: 15; cdr3_nt: TGTGCCAGCAGCGTTTCGCCGGGACTAGCCTTTCAGCAGTACTTC; cdr3_aa: CASSVSPGLAFQQYF
clone_size: many; d_call: .; v_call: TRBV28; j_call: TRBJ1-5; cdr3_length: 15; cdr3_nt: TGTGCCAGCAGTTTTGGACCAGCGGGCAATCAGCCCCAGCATTTT; cdr3_aa: CASSFGPAGNQPQHF
clone_size: few; d_call: .; v_call: TRBV12-5; j_call: TRBJ2-3; cdr3_length: 13; cdr3_nt: TGTGCTAGTGGTTCTAGCGGCACAGATACGCAGTATTTT; cdr3_aa: CASGSSGTDTQYF
clone_size: many; d_call: .; v_call: TRBV5-6; j_call: TRBJ1-2; cdr3_length: 15; cdr3_nt: TGTGCCAGCAGCTTGGGGCCGACAGGAAATTATGGCTACACCTTC; cdr3_aa: CASSLGPTGNYGYTF
clone_size: many; d_call: TRBD1; v_call: TRBV30; j_call: TRBJ1-2; cdr3_length: 12; cdr3_nt: TGTGCCTGGGGACAGGGGGCAGTAAGCTACACCTTC; cdr3_aa: CAWGQGAVSYTF
clone_size: many; d_call: .; v_call: TRBV28; j_call: TRBJ1-4; cdr3_length: 16; cdr3_nt: TGTGCCAGCAGGGAACGAGGACAAACCGCTAATGAAAAACTGTTTTTT; cdr3_aa: CASRERGQTANEKLFF
clone_size: few; d_call: .; v_call: TRBV20-1; j_call: TRBJ2-7; cdr3_length: 14; cdr3_nt: TGCAGTGCTAGAGGGCGGGACCGTGCCTACGAGCAGTACTTC; cdr3_aa: CSARGRDRAYEQYF
clone_size: many; d_call: TRBD1; v_call: TRBV5-1; j_call: TRBJ1-1; cdr3_length: 14; cdr3_nt: TGCGCCAGCAGCAAGGGACAGGGGAACACTGAAGCTTTCTTT; cdr3_aa: CASSKGQGNTEAFF
clone_size: .; d_call: .; v_call: TRBV5-1; j_call: TRBJ2-5; cdr3_length: 13; cdr3_nt: TGCGCCAGCAACTGGGCCTCGGCGGAGACCCAGTACTTC; cdr3_aa: CASNWASAETQYF
clone_size: few; d_call: TRBD2; v_call: TRBV20-1; j_call: TRBJ2-3; cdr3_length: 16; cdr3_nt: TGCAGTGCTCTAGCGGACCGGTGGCCTGGCACAGATACGCAGTATTTT; cdr3_aa: CSALADRWPGTDTQYF
clone_size: .; d_call: .; v_call: TRBV18; j_call: TRBJ1-2; cdr3_length: 14; cdr3_nt: TGTGCCAGCTCACCACCAGCTGGGATATTGGGCTACACCTTC; cdr3_aa: CASSPPAGILGYTF
clone_size: many; d_call: TRBD2; v_call: TRBV28; j_call: TRBJ2-7; cdr3_length: 16; cdr3_nt: TGTGCCAGCAGTTTATGGCGACTAGCGGGAGCTGGTGAGCAGTACTTC; cdr3_aa: CASSLWRLAGAGEQYF
clone_size: few; d_call: TRBD2; v_call: TRBV6-1; j_call: TRBJ2-7; cdr3_length: 12; cdr3_nt: TGTGCCAGCACAAAGCGGGAGGGGGAGCAGTACTTC; cdr3_aa: CASTKREGEQYF
clone_size: many; d_call: .; v_call: TRBV30; j_call: TRBJ2-3; cdr3_length: 16; cdr3_nt: TGTGCCTGGAGCCCACGGAGCGGGACAGGCACAGATACGCAGTATTTT; cdr3_aa: CAWSPRSGTGTDTQYF
clone_size: many; d_call: TRBD1; v_call: TRBV5-6; j_call: TRBJ1-1; cdr3_length: 14; cdr3_nt: TGTGCCAGCAGCTGGACAGGGGACGCCGAGATAGCTTTCTTT; cdr3_aa: CASSWTGDAEIAFF
clone_size: few; d_call: .; v_call: TRBV10-3; j_call: TRBJ1-1; cdr3_length: 14; cdr3_nt: TGTGCCATCAGTGCGGGACGGGAGAACACTGAAGCTTTCTTT; cdr3_aa: CAISAGRENTEAFF
clone_size: few; d_call: TRBD1; v_call: TRBV6-1; j_call: TRBJ1-6; cdr3_length: 14; cdr3_nt: TGTGCCAGCTCTAGGACAGGGAATAATTCACCCCTCCACTTT; cdr3_aa: CASSRTGNNSPLHF
clone_size: .; d_call: .; v_call: TRBV7-3; j_call: TRBJ1-2; cdr3_length: 15; cdr3_nt: TGTGCCAGCAGCGCGGACCCGAGAGGGGACTATGGCTACACCTTC; cdr3_aa: CASSADPRGDYGYTF
clone_size: many; d_call: .; v_call: TRBV10-2; j_call: TRBJ2-7; cdr3_length: 15; cdr3_nt: TGCGCCAGCAGTGAATTGGGGGCCGGGACGGAAGAGCAGTACTTC; cdr3_aa: CASSELGAGTEEQYF
clone_size: many; d_call: .; v_call: TRBV2; j_call: TRBJ2-5; cdr3_length: 13; cdr3_nt: TGTGCCAGCAAAGAGACAGCCCAAGAGACCCAGTACTTC; cdr3_aa: CASKETAQETQYF
clone_size: many; d_call: .; v_call: TRBV20-1; j_call: TRBJ1-1; cdr3_length: 15; cdr3_nt: TGCAGTGCTACACGGTTCGGCCACCCTGGGACTGAAGCTTTCTTT; cdr3_aa: CSATRFGHPGTEAFF
clone_size: many; d_call: .; v_call: TRBV10-1; j_call: TRBJ2-7; cdr3_length: 14; cdr3_nt: TGCGCCAGCAGTGAGTCGTTAGACCCCTACGAGCAGTACTTC; cdr3_aa: CASSESLDPYEQYF
clone_size: many; d_call: .; v_call: TRBV20-1; j_call: TRBJ1-2; cdr3_length: 13; cdr3_nt: TGCAGTGCTTACCAGGACAGTTCCTATGGCTACACCTTC; cdr3_aa: CSAYQDSSYGYTF
clone_size: many; d_call: .; v_call: TRBV3-1; j_call: TRBJ1-1; cdr3_length: 15; cdr3_nt: TGTGCCAGCAGCCAATATAGTCCGTCGAACACTGAAGCTTTCTTT; cdr3_aa: CASSQYSPSNTEAFF
clone_size: many; d_call: .; v_call: TRBV7-2; j_call: TRBJ2-3; cdr3_length: 15; cdr3_nt: TGTGCCAGCAGCTTAGCGGCGGGGACCACAGATACGCAGTATTTT; cdr3_aa: CASSLAAGTTDTQYF
clone_size: few; d_call: TRBD1; v_call: TRBV27; j_call: TRBJ2-5; cdr3_length: 12; cdr3_nt: TGTGCCAGCAGTACAGGGGGGGAGACCCAGTACTTC; cdr3_aa: CASSTGGETQYF
clone_size: few; d_call: TRBD2; v_call: TRBV5-4; j_call: TRBJ2-2; cdr3_length: 16; cdr3_nt: TGTGCCAGCAGCTTGAGGCTAGCGGGAGTTGCAGGGGAGCTGTTTTTT; cdr3_aa: CASSLRLAGVAGELFF
clone_size: many; d_call: TRBD1; v_call: TRBV30; j_call: TRBJ1-1; cdr3_length: 14; cdr3_nt: TGTGCCTGGAGTGTACCCCCAGGGGGCACTGAAGCTTTCTTT; cdr3_aa: CAWSVPPGGTEAFF
clone_size: many; d_call: .; v_call: TRBV7-9; j_call: TRBJ2-3; cdr3_length: 14; cdr3_nt: TGTGCCATCGGTAGCGGAACCAGCACAGATACGCAGTATTTT; cdr3_aa: CAIGSGTSTDTQYF
clone_size: many; d_call: .; v_call: TRBV2; j_call: TRBJ1-2; cdr3_length: 15; cdr3_nt: TGTGCCAGCAGTGTGGAAGGGGCCGGGAACTATGGCTACACCTTC; cdr3_aa: CASSVEGAGNYGYTF
clone_size: .; d_call: TRBD2; v_call: TRBV25-1; j_call: TRBJ2-1; cdr3_length: 18; cdr3_nt: TGTGCCAGCAGTGGGGCCCTGGGGACTAGCGGGAGAGGCAATGAGCAGTTCTTC; cdr3_aa: CASSGALGTSGRGNEQFF
clone_size: few; d_call: TRBD2; v_call: TRBV2; j_call: TRBJ2-7; cdr3_length: 14; cdr3_nt: TGTGCCAGCAAACCGGGACTAGCAATCTACGAGCAGTACTTC; cdr3_aa: CASKPGLAIYEQYF
clone_size: .; d_call: .; v_call: TRBV7-2; j_call: TRBJ2-2; cdr3_length: 16; cdr3_nt: TGTGCCAGCAGCGTATGGGGCACAGGAAGGGCCGGGGAGCTGTTTTTT; cdr3_aa: CASSVWGTGRAGELFF
clone_size: .; d_call: TRBD1; v_call: TRBV19; j_call: TRBJ2-7; cdr3_length: 14; cdr3_nt: TGTGCCAGTAGCCGGGACAGGGCTACCTACGAGCAGTACTTC; cdr3_aa: CASSRDRATYEQYF
clone_size: many; d_call: .; v_call: TRBV11-2; j_call: TRBJ2-2; cdr3_length: 12; cdr3_nt: TGTGCCAGCAGCTTTCACACCGGGGAGCTGTTTTTT; cdr3_aa: CASSFHTGELFF
clone_size: many; d_call: .; v_call: TRBV5-1; j_call: TRBJ1-1; cdr3_length: 18; cdr3_nt: TGCGCCAGCAGTTCGGGAAGCGGGAGGCCCCCTTCGGGCACTGAAGCTTTCTTT; cdr3_aa: CASSSGSGRPPSGTEAFF
clone_size: .; d_call: TRBD1; v_call: TRBV6-1; j_call: TRBJ2-7; cdr3_length: 13; cdr3_nt: TGTGCCAGCAGCGACAGGGCTGCCTACGAGCAGTACTTC; cdr3_aa: CASSDRAAYEQYF
clone_size: many; d_call: .; v_call: TRBV5-1; j_call: TRBJ2-7; cdr3_length: 15; cdr3_nt: TGCGCCAGCAGCTTGCGGTACGCGCGGGGACACGAGCAGTACTTC; cdr3_aa: CASSLRYARGHEQYF
clone_size: .; d_call: .; v_call: TRBV6-5; j_call: TRBJ2-7; cdr3_length: 14; cdr3_nt: TGTGCCAGCAGTTACTCGACCCCTGCCTACGAGCAGTACTTC; cdr3_aa: CASSYSTPAYEQYF
clone_size: many; d_call: TRBD1; v_call: TRBV28; j_call: TRBJ1-4; cdr3_length: 14; cdr3_nt: TGTGCCAGCAGTTTAGGACAGGGGGACGAAAAACTGTTTTTT; cdr3_aa: CASSLGQGDEKLFF
clone_size: many; d_call: .; v_call: TRBV20-1; j_call: TRBJ1-2; cdr3_length: 12; cdr3_nt: TGCAGTGCTAGCGGGAGCGGCTATGGCTACACCTTC; cdr3_aa: CSASGSGYGYTF